Listed below are T cell receptor beta chains from one sample, sequenced in a study of identical twins. TCRdb passed the 5' RACE reads through MiXCR, listing each CDR3 protein once. The table lists hundreds of thousands of distinct CDR3 sequences, around 8.3% of them singletons. This sample was shared with a second study, whose subject was yellow fever vaccine responses in identical twins.

The specimen sequenced was PBMCs. The receptors come from a young woman in good health. Each CDR3 is given with its conserved first and last residue. A D gene is named only where the DNA matches it firmly. Some rows have no size entry. The others give once, few or many, or a class for an expanded clone.

-	TRBV20-1	TRBJ2-1	-	CSARASGPKDNEQFF	TGCAGTGCTCGAGCGAGCGGTCCGAAGGACAATGAGCAGTTCTTC
many	TRBV5-1	TRBJ2-5	-	CASRLTGDPETQYF	TGCGCCAGCAGACTTACAGGCGACCCAGAGACCCAGTACTTC
few	TRBV20-1	TRBJ1-1	-	CSAIIGNTEAFF	TGCAGTGCTATTATAGGGAACACTGAAGCTTTCTTT
-	TRBV6-1	TRBJ2-5	TRBD2	CASRSASGDQETQYF	TGTGCCAGCAGGTCGGCTAGCGGGGATCAAGAGACCCAGTACTTC
-	TRBV20-1	TRBJ2-5	TRBD2	CSAPRTKRGGLKTQYF	TGCAGTGCTCCTCGGACTAAGCGGGGGGGGTTGAAGACCCAGTACTTC
many	TRBV20-1	TRBJ2-5	-	CSARIPWGTQETQYF	TGCAGTGCTAGGATCCCCTGGGGAACCCAAGAGACCCAGTACTTC
-	TRBV20-1	TRBJ2-1	TRBD2	CSADGTSGIYNEQFF	TGCAGTGCTGACGGAACTAGCGGGATCTACAATGAGCAGTTCTTC
-	TRBV4-3	TRBJ2-3	-	CASSQDGGSTDTQYF	TGCGCCAGCAGCCAAGATGGAGGTAGCACAGATACGCAGTATTTT
-	TRBV19	TRBJ2-7	TRBD1	CASSVEGTGFYEQYF	TGTGCCAGTAGTGTGGAAGGGACAGGCTTCTACGAGCAGTACTTC
-	TRBV4-3	TRBJ2-2	-	CASSQAPGTRVVWTGELFF	TGCGCCAGCAGCCAGGCTCCCGGGACACGGGTTGTGTGGACCGGGGAGCTGTTTTTT